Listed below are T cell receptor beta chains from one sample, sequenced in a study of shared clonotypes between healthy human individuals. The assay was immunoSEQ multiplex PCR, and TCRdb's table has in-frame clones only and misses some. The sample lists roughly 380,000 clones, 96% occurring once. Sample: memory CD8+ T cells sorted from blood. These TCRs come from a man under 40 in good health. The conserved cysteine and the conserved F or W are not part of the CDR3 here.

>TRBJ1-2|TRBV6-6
ASSSTADGYT
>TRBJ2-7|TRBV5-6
ASSLGQGAYEQY
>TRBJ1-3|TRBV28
ASSPWGGGNTIY
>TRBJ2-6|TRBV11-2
ASVYSGANVLT
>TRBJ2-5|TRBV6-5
ASTGSGETQY
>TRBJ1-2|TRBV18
ASSPRGQDGYT
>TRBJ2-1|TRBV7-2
ASSLGLASYNEQF
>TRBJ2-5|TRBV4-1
ASSPRDLEGTQY
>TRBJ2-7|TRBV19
ASSIMGIGYEQY
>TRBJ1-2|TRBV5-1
ASSLSWGQGPYGYT
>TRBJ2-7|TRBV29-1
SVATYEQY
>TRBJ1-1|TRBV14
ASSRTMNTEAF
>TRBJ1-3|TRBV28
ASSSPGEVIAGNTIY
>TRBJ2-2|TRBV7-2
ASSLNGAGELF
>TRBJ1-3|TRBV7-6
ASSLAVGRGYSGNTIY
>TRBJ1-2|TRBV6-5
ASSYSGTGGYGHT
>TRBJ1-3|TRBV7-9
ASSPGTGIGNTIY
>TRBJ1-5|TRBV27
ASSSRTGYSNQPQH
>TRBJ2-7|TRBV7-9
ASSLAVGPSSYEQY
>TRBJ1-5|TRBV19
ASSIWTEFQPQH
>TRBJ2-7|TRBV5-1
ASSLSPPHRDPSYEQY
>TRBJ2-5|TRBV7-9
ASTYGQRQETQY
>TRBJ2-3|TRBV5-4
ASSRRDTDTQY
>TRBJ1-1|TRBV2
ASGDREGIKTEAF
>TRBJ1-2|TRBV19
ASSRQGTYGYT
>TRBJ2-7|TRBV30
AWSDRQGQY